This T cell receptor beta chain was documented in a study of blood T cell repertoires in COVID-19. The wider study: T cells, B-cell-depleted T cells, or PBMCs provided the cDNA or gDNA that served as material.

Germline V gene lookup returns CDR1 SGHTA and CDR2 FQGNSA. Trimming stripped 3 bases from V and 0 bases from J, with 18 bases between. The CDR3 consists of 17 residues. The method was immunoSEQ multiplex PCR; TCRdb's version includes in-frame clones alone and lacks a portion of them. The sample contains under 150,000 clones, 84% of which appear only once. This clonotype was sampled from a human donor in a cohort sampled during active COVID-19. The rearrangement links TRBV7-2 to TRBJ2-7; the D gene is possibly TRBD2 (5 bases). Sequencing was done on a sample of peripheral blood. The CDR3 coding sequence is TGTGCCAGCAGCTTGATTCAGGCTGAGCGGAGCTCCTACGAGCAGTACTTC. As protein: CASSLIQAERSSYEQYF.